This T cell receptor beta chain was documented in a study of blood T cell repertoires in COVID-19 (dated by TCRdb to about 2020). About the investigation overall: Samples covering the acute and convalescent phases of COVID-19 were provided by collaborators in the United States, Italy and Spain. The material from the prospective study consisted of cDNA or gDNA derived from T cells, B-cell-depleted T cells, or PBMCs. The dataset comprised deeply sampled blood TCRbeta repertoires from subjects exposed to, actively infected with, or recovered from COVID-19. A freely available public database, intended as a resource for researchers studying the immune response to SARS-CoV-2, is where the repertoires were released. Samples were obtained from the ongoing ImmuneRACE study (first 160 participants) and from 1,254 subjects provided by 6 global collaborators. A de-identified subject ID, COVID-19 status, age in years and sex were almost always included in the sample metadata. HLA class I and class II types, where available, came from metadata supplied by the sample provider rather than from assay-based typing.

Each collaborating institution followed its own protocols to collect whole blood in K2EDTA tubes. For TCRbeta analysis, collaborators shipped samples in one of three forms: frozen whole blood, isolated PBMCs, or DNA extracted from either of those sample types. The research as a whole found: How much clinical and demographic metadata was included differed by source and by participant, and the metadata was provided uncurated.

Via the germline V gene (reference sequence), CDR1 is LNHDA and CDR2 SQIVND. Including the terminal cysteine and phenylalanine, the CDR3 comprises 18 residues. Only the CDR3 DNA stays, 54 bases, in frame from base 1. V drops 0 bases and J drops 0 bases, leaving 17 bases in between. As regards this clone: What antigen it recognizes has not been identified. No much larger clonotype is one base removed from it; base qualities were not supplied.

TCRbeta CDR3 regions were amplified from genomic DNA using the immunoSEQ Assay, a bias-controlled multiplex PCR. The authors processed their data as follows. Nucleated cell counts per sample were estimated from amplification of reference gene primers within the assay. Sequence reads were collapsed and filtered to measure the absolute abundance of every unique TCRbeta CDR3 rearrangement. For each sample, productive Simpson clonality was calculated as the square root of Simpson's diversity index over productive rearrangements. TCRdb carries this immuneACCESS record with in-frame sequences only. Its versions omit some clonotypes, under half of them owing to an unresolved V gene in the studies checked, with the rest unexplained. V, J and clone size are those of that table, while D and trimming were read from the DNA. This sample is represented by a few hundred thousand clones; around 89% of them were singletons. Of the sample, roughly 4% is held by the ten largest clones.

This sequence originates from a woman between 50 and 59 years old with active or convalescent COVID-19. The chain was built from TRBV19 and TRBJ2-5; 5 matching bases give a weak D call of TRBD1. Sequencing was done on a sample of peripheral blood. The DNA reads TGTGCCAGTAGTATAGAGCTTCGCAGGGCGGCGTACCAAGAGACCCAGTACTTC. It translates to CASSIELRRAAYQETQYF.